This TCR beta chain comes out of a study of OX40 agonist ivuxolimab in advanced cancers. The data were produced by immunoSEQ multiplex PCR, yet TCRdb's version contains in-frame clones alone and is incomplete. Here the sample spans about 150,000 clones, 94% being singletons. CDR1 LNHDA and CDR2 SQIVND come from the germline V gene (reference sequence). The CDR3 length is 13 residues. V gave up 4 bases and J gave up 1 base, with 7 bases separating them. The J gene is TRBJ1-1, the V gene TRBV19; no definite D call. The clonotype was recovered from an adult with an advanced solid tumor such as melanoma, head and neck, liver or kidney cancer. Sequencing was performed on CD4+ or CD8+ T cells sorted from blood, taken in a trial of the OX40 agonist ivuxolimab. This CDR3 reads CASSRPGNTEAFF. CDR3 sequence (DNA): TGTGCCAGTAGTAGACCGGGGAACACTGAAGCTTTCTTT.